This T cell receptor beta chain was identified in a study of cytomegalovirus exposure and HLA in healthy donors. The PCR ran on 60 Vbeta and 13 Jbeta primers. TCRdb's table, derived via immunoSEQ multiplex PCR, lists solely in-frame clones and lacks some. This table holds around 49,000 clones, 80% found once. This clone was found once. The antigen is undetermined. General study results and limits: Later findings reportedly placed an Asian-associated ancestry cluster below the approximately 670-donor mean for N-insertions.

Unmatched junction bases numbered 7, after V lost 5 bases and J lost 2 bases. Germline CDR1 is LGHNT and CDR2 is FRNRAP. This CDR3 comprises 15 residues. The sequencing input was PBMCs. This chain links TRBV12-5 with TRBJ2-3; TRBD1 matches at 7 bases. This clonotype was obtained from a man aged 30-40 years in good health and CMV-seropositive. The CDR3 nucleotides are TGTGCTAGTGGTCTGGGACAGACAAACACAGATACGCAGTATTTT. Translated: CASGLGQTNTDTQYF.